A single sample gave rise to the 30 T cell receptor beta chains below, sequenced in a study of liver allograft versus peripheral blood T cells. Study context: Graft-liver T cell receptor repertoires were compared against recipient peripheral blood repertoires.

MiXCR, run by TCRdb on the reads, gives a single entry per CDR3 protein. The sample carries about 3,500 distinct CDR3 sequences, 13% to 15% recorded once. The receptors come from a human patient who had a liver transplant. Some T cells may originate from the graft donor.

This clonotype was seen only a few times. The rearrangement uses TRBV11-2 and TRBJ2-1; D is unclear. This CDR3 contains 14 residues. Per germline, CDR1 SGHAT and CDR2 FQNNGV. The V gene lost 1 base and the J gene lost 0 bases, with 4 bases spanning the gap. The CDR3 is CASSLGSSYNEQFF. In DNA, the CDR3 is TGTGCCAGCAGCTTAGGAAGCTCCTACAATGAGCAGTTCTTC. Full variable domain (rest looked up from reference TRBV11-2 and TRBJ2-1): EAGVAQSPRYKIIEKRQSVAFWCNPISGHATLYWYQQILGQGPKLLIQFQNNGVVDDSQLPKDRFSAERLKGVDSTLKIQPAKLEDSAVYLCASSLGSSYNEQFFGPGTRLTVL.

J is TRBJ1-6 and V is TRBV12-3 or TRBV12-4; D remains ambiguous. The V end lost 2 bases, the J end lost 10 bases, and 9 bases lay between the germline ends. There are 13 residues in the CDR3. The CDR3 loop reads CASSLMRESPLHF. The CDR3 DNA reads TGTGCCAGCAGTTTAATGAGGGAATCACCCCTCCACTTT.

The rearrangement joins TRBV20-1 to TRBJ2-3; 7 nucleotides align to TRBD2. V trimming: 5 bases; J trimming: 0 bases; junction bases outside the gene matches: 8. The germline CDR1 and CDR2 sequences are DFQATT and SNEGSKA (reference sequence). This CDR3 spans 15 amino acids. As DNA, the CDR3 is TGCAGTGCTCTCCTTACTAGCGCTAGCACAGATACGCAGTATTTT. It encodes CSALLTSASTDTQYF.

This clonotype is categorized as large. The V call is TRBV10-3, the J call TRBJ2-2; 8 bases are a match to TRBD1. Germline V gene sequence: CDR1 ENHRY, CDR2 SYGVKD. V lost 11 bases and J lost 4; bases outside the gene matches: 9. The CDR3 length is 14 residues. The CDR3 region is CAVTGGIGTGELFF. CDR3 sequence (DNA): TGTGCCGTTACAGGGGGTATAGGCACCGGGGAGCTGTTTTTT.

This clonotype is categorized as medium-sized. This chain joins TRBV24-1 and TRBJ2-3; D not certain. Trimming removed 5 bases at V and 0 bases at J, with 5 bases between. CDR1 is KGHDR and CDR2 is SFDVKD in the germline V gene. The CDR3 is made up of 13 amino acids. CDR3 sequence: CATSVGSTDTQYF. The CDR3 DNA reads TGTGCCACCAGTGTCGGGAGCACAGATACGCAGTATTTT.

Within the sample, this clonotype is medium-sized. This rearrangement joins TRBV12-3 or TRBV12-4 to TRBJ1-6; 7 positions agree with TRBD1. The CDR3 length is 15 residues. V lost 7 bases and J lost 6; bases outside the gene matches: 9. The CDR3 DNA reads TGTGCCAGCACCCCGACAGGGTCTAGTAATTCACCCCTCCACTTT. Translating it yields CASTPTGSSNSPLHF.

Sample share makes this clonotype medium-sized. The junction and the germline gene differ at one end; a read error may be behind it. The V call is TRBV6-6, the J call TRBJ2-5; unclear D gene. CDR3 length: 15 residues. CDR1 is MNHNY, CDR2 SVGAGI, per germline (reference sequence). The DNA of the CDR3 is TGTGCCATCAGTGAGTCGAAACAGTTCCAAGAGACCCAGTACTTC. Translated: CAISESKQFQETQYF.

This clonotype is medium-sized within its sample. The V gene is TRBV7-9, the J gene TRBJ2-2, with 7 bases matching TRBD1. The V and J ends lost 5 bases and 1 base, in that order; junction bases with no gene match: 4. Per the germline V gene, CDR1 is SEHNR and CDR2 is FQNEAQ (reference sequence). The CDR3 runs to 15 residues. The CDR3 nucleotides are TGTGCCAGCAGCCAGGGACAGATGAACACCGGGGAGCTGTTTTTT. Translating it yields CASSQGQMNTGELFF.

By sample share, this clonotype is medium-sized. The genes are TRBV18 and TRBJ1-6, with D hard to call. This CDR3 is 16 amino acids long. Trimming cost V 3 bases and J 2 bases, with 11 bases left between them. CDR1 KGHSH and CDR2 LQKENI come from the germline V gene. The CDR3 nucleotides read TGTGCCAGCTCACCGGACGGTGAGGCCTATAATTCACCCCTCCACTTT. This gives the protein CASSPDGEAYNSPLHF.

This clonotype is classed as medium-sized (0.01 to 0.1%). V gene TRBV6-6 combines with J gene TRBJ2-7; D perhaps matches TRBD1 (5 bases). With 3 bases removed from V and 0 bases from J, the gap between germline ends came to 12 bases. The CDR3 contains 15 residues. Germline lookup yields CDR1 MNHNY and CDR2 SVGAGI (reference sequence). CDR3 DNA sequence: TGTGCCAGCAGTTATGTTCAGGGTAGCTCCTACGAGCAGTACTTC. As protein: CASSYVQGSSYEQYF.

This clonotype was detected many times. The chain is built from TRBV7-9 and TRBJ1-5; D gene ambiguous. The germline gives CDR1 SEHNR, CDR2 FQNEAQ (reference sequence). This CDR3 comprises 13 residues. V lost 3 bases and J lost 12, with 15 bases in between. The chain's CDR3 is CASSLAGNQVQHF. The CDR3 nucleotides read TGTGCCAGCAGCTTGGCAGGTAATCAGGTCCAGCATTTT.

This clonotype was seen only once. The rearrangement links TRBV20-1 to TRBJ2-7; D may be TRBD2 (5 bases). V was cut by 4 bases and J by 0 bases, with 16 bases left in between. CDR1 is DFQATT, CDR2 SNEGSKA, per germline (reference sequence). There are 15 residues in the CDR3. CDR3 in DNA: TGCAGTGCTACACCGCTGGGAGCGCGCTCCTACGAGCAGTACTTC. Translation: CSATPLGARSYEQYF.

This clonotype was observed at least ten times. The rearrangement links TRBV28 to TRBJ2-3; no clear D. Trimming left V 6 bases short and J 3 bases short, with 16 bases between. The germline V gene encodes CDR1 MDHEN and CDR2 SYDVKM. There are 15 residues in the CDR3. This CDR3 reads CASRRRDSPTDTQYF. As DNA, the CDR3 is TGTGCCAGCAGGAGAAGGGATTCCCCAACAGATACGCAGTATTTT.

The chain joins TRBV12-3 or TRBV12-4 to TRBJ1-1; 7 bases match TRBD1. J gave up 1 base and V 3 bases, and 2 bases lay outside the gene matches. The CDR3 consists of 14 residues. The DNA of the CDR3 is TGTGCCAGCAGTTTCGACAGGGCGAACACTGAAGCTTTCTTT. This codes for CASSFDRANTEAFF.

The chain combines TRBV12-3 or TRBV12-4 with TRBJ1-5; a possible D gene is TRBD1 (6 bases). V lost 6 bases, J lost 9 bases, and 21 bases lay in between. This CDR3 comprises 15 residues. CDR3 nucleotide sequence: TGTGCCAGCAGCCCCACCCGGACAGAGAAGGGGCCCCAGCATTTT. It is translated as CASSPTRTEKGPQHF.

This clonotype appeared a few times. The chain joins TRBV20-1 to TRBJ1-2; weak D call: TRBD1 (6 bases). Per the germline V gene, CDR1 is DFQATT and CDR2 is SNEGSKA (reference sequence). The CDR3 totals 12 residues. The DNA for the CDR3 is TGCAGCCATCAACAGGGTGTCTATGGCTACACCTTC. It is translated as CSHQQGVYGYTF.

This clonotype is large within its sample. This chain uses TRBV6-5 with TRBJ2-5; no clear D. CDR1 is MNHEY, CDR2 SVGAGI, per germline. Deletions cut 0 bases from V and 1 base from J, with 6 bases between. The CDR3 runs to 14 residues. Here the CDR3 reads CASSYSSSQETQYF. Here the CDR3 DNA reads TGTGCCAGCAGTTACTCGAGCAGCCAAGAGACCCAGTACTTC.

This clonotype rates as large. The V gene is TRBV29-1, the J gene TRBJ2-3, with D perhaps TRBD2 (6 bases). Germline V gene sequence: CDR1 SQVTM, CDR2 ANQGSEA. V lost 8 bases and J 0 bases, leaving 15 bases between the germline ends. The CDR3 covers 14 residues. CDR3 sequence: CSSTGVLSTDTQYF. DNA for the CDR3: TGCAGCTCCACGGGAGTTCTTAGCACAGATACGCAGTATTTT.

The rearrangement links TRBV7-2 to TRBJ2-1; 13 bases map to TRBD2. The germline V gene encodes CDR1 SGHTA and CDR2 FQGNSA. This CDR3 is built from 14 residues. The V gene end was trimmed by 8 bases and the J gene end by 2 bases; junction bases not matched to a gene: 0. CDR3 DNA sequence: TGTGCCAGCGGACTAGCGGGAGCCTACAATGAGCAGTTCTTC. Protein product: CASGLAGAYNEQFF.

This chain connects TRBV18 to TRBJ2-7; 9 positions match TRBD2. Germline assignment: CDR1 KGHSH and CDR2 LQKENI. The CDR3 has 13 amino acids. Losses at the gene ends were 5 bases for V and 10 bases for J; bases not matched to a gene: 9. As DNA, the CDR3 is TGTGCCAGCTCAACTCTAGCGGGGTCCGTACAGTACTTC. Translated: CASSTLAGSVQYF.

This clonotype is medium-sized (0.01 to 0.1%) within its sample. The gene calls are TRBV30 and TRBJ2-5, with TRBD1 matching 7 bases. V lost 7 bases, J lost 3 bases, and 8 bases stayed unmatched. This CDR3 has 13 amino acids. CDR1 is GTSNPN, CDR2 SVGIG, per germline (reference sequence). CDR3 DNA: TGTGCCTCGGAGAGACAGGGAGAAGAGACCCAGTACTTC. This translates into CASERQGEETQYF.

This clonotype is judged medium-sized. The chain recombines TRBV19 with TRBJ1-6; TRBD1 is a possible D gene (6 bases). Germline lookup yields CDR1 LNHDA and CDR2 SQIVND (reference sequence). Trimming took 9 bases from V and 4 from J, leaving 16 bases between them. The CDR3 loop spans 15 amino acids. The DNA of the CDR3 is TGTGCCAGCCAGGACAGAGGTTCTTATAATTCACCCCTCCACTTT. Its translation: CASQDRGSYNSPLHF.

This clonotype is classed as medium-sized. The V and J genes are TRBV29-1 and TRBJ2-7, with D unresolved. Germline CDR1 is SQVTM and CDR2 is ANQGSEA. This CDR3 is built from 14 residues. Trimming left V 5 bases short and J 0 bases short, with 14 bases between. The CDR3 DNA follows: TGCAGCGTTCTCAGGCAGTCGAGCTCCTACGAGCAGTACTTC. This codes for CSVLRQSSSYEQYF.

This clonotype is deemed medium-sized. The J gene is TRBJ2-1, the V gene TRBV6-2 or TRBV6-3; TRBD2 might be the D (5 bases). The CDR3 totals 14 residues. Trimming took off 4 bases at V and 0 bases at J, with 7 bases between the two ends. In germline, CDR1 is MNHEY, CDR2 SVGEGT. CDR3 sequence: CASSSSYSYNEQFF. The CDR3 DNA is TGTGCCAGCAGTTCTAGCTACTCCTACAATGAGCAGTTCTTC.

This clonotype is termed medium-sized. This rearrangement joins TRBV18 to TRBJ2-5; 13 nucleotides match TRBD2. V dropped 6 bases and J dropped 1; count of bases not matched to a gene: 5. This CDR3 comprises 16 residues. Germline CDR1 reads KGHSH; CDR2 reads LQKENI. This CDR3 reads CASSSGLAGAQETQYF. The CDR3 nucleotides read TGTGCCAGCTCTTCCGGACTAGCGGGGGCCCAAGAGACCCAGTACTTC.

This clonotype is categorized as medium-sized. This sequence joins TRBV10-3 and TRBJ2-7; 8 bases line up with TRBD2. The V and J ends lost 6 bases and 1 base, in that order; junction bases with no gene match: 5. This CDR3 region has 14 residues. CDR1 is ENHRY, CDR2 SYGVKD, per germline. The DNA for the CDR3 is TGTGCCATCAGAACCGGGGGGGGGTCCTACGAGCAGTACTTC. It codes for CAIRTGGGSYEQYF.

This clonotype is medium-sized (0.01 to 0.1%) in the sample. CDR3 amino acids: CASSYRDRGYEQYF. CDR3 sequence (DNA): TGTGCCAGCAGTTACCGGGACAGGGGGTACGAGCAGTACTTC. V gene TRBV6-1 combines with J gene TRBJ2-7; 11 bases align to TRBD1. The germline CDR1 and CDR2 sequences are MNHNS and SASEGT. The CDR3 contains 14 residues. Unmatched junction bases numbered 4, after V lost 5 bases and J lost 4 bases.

This clonotype was recorded many times. The chain couples TRBV6-5 to TRBJ1-5, with D tentatively TRBD1 (5 bases). The V end was cut by 6 bases, the J end by 2 bases, with 5 bases between. Germline V gene data show CDR1 as MNHEY and CDR2 as SVGAGI. The CDR3 contains 12 residues. CDR3 in DNA: TGTGCCAGCAGACAGGGCAATCAGCCCCAGCATTTT. Encoded protein: CASRQGNQPQHF.

This clonotype ranks as medium-sized. The gene calls are TRBV7-9 and TRBJ1-3; weak D call: TRBD1 (6 bases). The CDR3 covers 16 residues. CDR1 SEHNR and CDR2 FQNEAQ come from the germline V gene (reference sequence). V lost 1 base and J 3 bases, leaving 13 bases between the germline ends. The chain's CDR3 is CASSLGGGLDGNTIYF. Written as DNA, the CDR3 is TGTGCCAGCAGCTTAGGAGGGGGTCTAGATGGAAACACCATATATTTT.

This clonotype counts as medium-sized (0.01 to 0.1%). This chain connects TRBV6-5 to TRBJ2-2; no firm D call. The CDR3 runs to 14 residues. V was shortened by 2 bases and J by 6 bases, with 10 bases between the two germline ends. Per the germline V gene, CDR1 is MNHEY and CDR2 is SVGAGI. The CDR3 loop is CASSYGLLAGELFF. The CDR3 DNA sequence: TGTGCCAGCAGTTACGGGTTACTGGCCGGGGAGCTGTTTTTT.